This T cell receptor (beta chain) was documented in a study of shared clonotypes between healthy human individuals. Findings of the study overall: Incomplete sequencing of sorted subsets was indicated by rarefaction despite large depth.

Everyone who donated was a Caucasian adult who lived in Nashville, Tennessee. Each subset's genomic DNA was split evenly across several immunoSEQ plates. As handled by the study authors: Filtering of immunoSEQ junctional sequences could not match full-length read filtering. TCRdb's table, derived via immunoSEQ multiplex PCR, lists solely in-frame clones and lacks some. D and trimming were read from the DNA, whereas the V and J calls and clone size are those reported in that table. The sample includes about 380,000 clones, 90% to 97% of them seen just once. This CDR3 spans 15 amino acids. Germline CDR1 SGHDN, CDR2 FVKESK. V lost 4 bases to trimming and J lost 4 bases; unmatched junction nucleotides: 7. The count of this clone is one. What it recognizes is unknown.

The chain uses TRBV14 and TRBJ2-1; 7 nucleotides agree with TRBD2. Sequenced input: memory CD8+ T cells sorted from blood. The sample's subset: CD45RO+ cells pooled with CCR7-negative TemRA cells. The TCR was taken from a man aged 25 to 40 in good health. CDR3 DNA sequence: TGTGCCAGCAGCCTTATTGCGGGAGCTTACAATGAGCAGTTCTTC. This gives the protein CASSLIAGAYNEQFF.